These T cell receptor beta chains were read from a single sample in a study of technical replicates of blood from several donors. Profiling relied on immunoSEQ multiplex PCR, and the TCRdb table lists in-frame clones only, not all of them. The table records about 80,000 clones, 75% to 95% of them present only once. The specimen sequenced was T cells isolated from PBMCs. All receptors derive from a human donor in good health. Both conserved end residues are part of each CDR3. The D gene is left open where the match is weak. Expanded clones get a size class; other rows say once, few or many, or leave the size out.

clone size: .; D gene: .; V gene: TRBV7-9; J gene: TRBJ1-1; CDR3 DNA: TGTGCCAGCAGCTTCGGGGGGTCGGGCACTGAAGCTTTCTTT; CDR3 protein: CASSFGGSGTEAFF
clone size: .; D gene: TRBD2; V gene: TRBV5-6; J gene: TRBJ2-7; CDR3 DNA: TGTGCCAGCAGCACTGGACTAGCGGGAGTGGGGCTCTACGAGCAGTACTTC; CDR3 protein: CASSTGLAGVGLYEQYF
clone size: .; D gene: .; V gene: TRBV10-3; J gene: TRBJ1-5; CDR3 DNA: TGTGCCATCAGTGAGGAGGGCGGCAATCAGCCCCAGCATTTT; CDR3 protein: CAISEEGGNQPQHF
clone size: .; D gene: .; V gene: TRBV4-3; J gene: TRBJ1-3; CDR3 DNA: TGCGCCAGCAGCCAAGATCCGGGGGACTCTGGAAACACCATATATTTT; CDR3 protein: CASSQDPGDSGNTIYF
clone size: once; D gene: TRBD1; V gene: TRBV28; J gene: TRBJ1-2; CDR3 DNA: TGTGCCAGCAGCGACTCGACAGGGGCTGGTGGCTACACCTTC; CDR3 protein: CASSDSTGAGGYTF
clone size: .; D gene: .; V gene: TRBV2; J gene: TRBJ2-7; CDR3 DNA: TGTGCCAGCAGGGACGACCAGTGGGCGGGGGAGCAGTACTTC; CDR3 protein: CASRDDQWAGEQYF
clone size: .; D gene: .; V gene: TRBV7-8; J gene: TRBJ1-5; CDR3 DNA: TGTGCCAGCAGCTTAGCGTCGTTTGAGGTCAATCAGCCCCAGCATTTT; CDR3 protein: CASSLASFEVNQPQHF
clone size: .; D gene: .; V gene: TRBV7-9; J gene: TRBJ1-5; CDR3 DNA: TGTGCCAGCAGTTTAGAGACAGACAGCAATCAGCCCCAGCATTTT; CDR3 protein: CASSLETDSNQPQHF
clone size: .; D gene: TRBD2; V gene: TRBV29-1; J gene: TRBJ2-1; CDR3 DNA: TGCAGCGTGATGACTAGCGGCAATGAGCAGTTCTTC; CDR3 protein: CSVMTSGNEQFF
clone size: .; D gene: TRBD2; V gene: TRBV7-8; J gene: TRBJ2-1; CDR3 DNA: TGTGCCAGCAGCTTAGGGGTACTAGCGGGAGCTTACAATGAGCAGTTCTTC; CDR3 protein: CASSLGVLAGAYNEQFF
clone size: .; D gene: .; V gene: TRBV7-9; J gene: TRBJ2-1; CDR3 DNA: TGTGCCAGCACCAGCGGCCACAATGAGCAGTTCTTC; CDR3 protein: CASTSGHNEQFF
clone size: .; D gene: .; V gene: TRBV7-9; J gene: TRBJ1-1; CDR3 DNA: TGTGCCAGCAGCTCAACGATAGGGGGGAACACTGAAGCTTTCTTT; CDR3 protein: CASSSTIGGNTEAFF
clone size: .; D gene: TRBD2; V gene: TRBV7-9; J gene: TRBJ2-5; CDR3 DNA: TGTGCCAGCAGCTTAGGGACTAGCGCCCAGACCCAGTACTTC; CDR3 protein: CASSLGTSAQTQYF
clone size: .; D gene: .; V gene: TRBV19; J gene: TRBJ1-4; CDR3 DNA: TGTGCCAGTAGCAGACAGCTTAATGAAAAACTGTTTTTT; CDR3 protein: CASSRQLNEKLFF
clone size: .; D gene: .; V gene: TRBV5-1; J gene: TRBJ2-5; CDR3 DNA: TGCGCCAGCAGCTTCCTCAGAAACCAAGAGACCCAGTACTTC; CDR3 protein: CASSFLRNQETQYF
clone size: .; D gene: .; V gene: TRBV20-1; J gene: TRBJ2-3; CDR3 DNA: TGCAGTGCTAGAGGGCCAGATACGCAGTATTTT; CDR3 protein: CSARGPDTQYF